This is a list of T cell receptor beta chains from one sample in a study of graft-versus-host responses after intestinal transplantation. The protocol was immunoSEQ multiplex PCR, while the TCRdb copy is restricted to in-frame clones and leaves out a portion. In the table there are 40,000 or so clones, 85% to 95% of which are singletons. The sample consisted of PBMCs, taken roughly 780 days after intestinal transplantation. Source of these receptors: a human patient who received an intestinal transplant, so some T cells may come from the graft donor. CDR3s include the opening cysteine and the closing phenylalanine or tryptophan. Fields, in order: V gene, D gene, clone size, CDR3 length, J gene, CDR3 DNA, CDR3 protein. D genes are given only for firm matches. A row's size may be missing; if present it is once, few, many or a size class.

v_gene: TRBV13; d_gene: NA; abundance: NA; len: 15; j_gene: TRBJ1-4; CDR3nt: TGTGCCAGCAGCCGTGAGGGATACACTAATGAAAAACTGTTTTTT; CDR3aa: CASSREGYTNEKLFF
v_gene: TRBV5-1; d_gene: TRBD1; abundance: NA; len: 19; j_gene: TRBJ1-1; CDR3nt: TGCGCCAGCAGCGCAAACCCCCGGACAGGGGGCCCTTTTAACACTGAAGCTTTCTTT; CDR3aa: CASSANPRTGGPFNTEAFF
v_gene: TRBV18; d_gene: NA; abundance: NA; len: 16; j_gene: TRBJ2-2; CDR3nt: TGTGCCAGCTCACCAATGGTACGCTCGCACACCGGGGAGCTGTTTTTT; CDR3aa: CASSPMVRSHTGELFF
v_gene: TRBV5-1; d_gene: NA; abundance: NA; len: 16; j_gene: TRBJ2-3; CDR3nt: TGCGCCAGCAGCTTGGCGTCTCCGGGCAGCACAGATACGCAGTATTTT; CDR3aa: CASSLASPGSTDTQYF
v_gene: TRBV7-3; d_gene: NA; abundance: NA; len: 14; j_gene: TRBJ1-1; CDR3nt: TGTGCCAGCAGCTCGCGAGGTGGAAAACCTGAAGCTTTCTTT; CDR3aa: CASSSRGGKPEAFF
v_gene: TRBV2; d_gene: TRBD1; abundance: NA; len: 15; j_gene: TRBJ1-1; CDR3nt: TGTGCCAGCAGCGATCCGGGACAGGGCGACACTGAAGCTTTCTTT; CDR3aa: CASSDPGQGDTEAFF
v_gene: TRBV27; d_gene: NA; abundance: NA; len: 13; j_gene: TRBJ2-7; CDR3nt: TGTGCCAGCAGAGAAGGGGGTTCCTACGAGCAGTACTTC; CDR3aa: CASREGGSYEQYF
v_gene: TRBV6-1; d_gene: NA; abundance: NA; len: 14; j_gene: TRBJ1-5; CDR3nt: TGTGCCAGCAGTCTCGGGACGCTAGACCAGCCCCAGCATTTT; CDR3aa: CASSLGTLDQPQHF
v_gene: TRBV11-3; d_gene: NA; abundance: once; len: 13; j_gene: TRBJ2-1; CDR3nt: TGTGCCAGCAGCTCCGGGGGGCTCTCAGAGCAGTTCTTC; CDR3aa: CASSSGGLSEQFF
v_gene: TRBV18; d_gene: NA; abundance: NA; len: 14; j_gene: TRBJ2-7; CDR3nt: TGTGCCAGCTCACCGGGGCTAAATGCCTACGAGCAGTACTTC; CDR3aa: CASSPGLNAYEQYF
v_gene: TRBV5-1; d_gene: TRBD1; abundance: NA; len: 14; j_gene: TRBJ1-6; CDR3nt: TGCGCCAGCAGTCCACAGGGGCCCCCGGACCCCCTCCACTTT; CDR3aa: CASSPQGPPDPLHF
v_gene: TRBV27; d_gene: TRBD1; abundance: NA; len: 15; j_gene: TRBJ2-3; CDR3nt: TGTGCCAGCAGTCCCTTGGGACAGGGTGGGAATACGCAGTATTTT; CDR3aa: CASSPLGQGGNTQYF
v_gene: TRBV27; d_gene: TRBD1; abundance: NA; len: 16; j_gene: TRBJ2-1; CDR3nt: TGTGCCAGCATTCCCGCGACAGGGGGCCATAACAATGAGCAGTTCTTC; CDR3aa: CASIPATGGHNNEQFF
v_gene: TRBV5-6; d_gene: NA; abundance: NA; len: 13; j_gene: TRBJ2-5; CDR3nt: TGTGCCAGCAGCCAGGGGTTCCAAGAGACCCAGTACTTC; CDR3aa: CASSQGFQETQYF
v_gene: TRBV7-9; d_gene: TRBD1; abundance: NA; len: 14; j_gene: TRBJ1-2; CDR3nt: TGTGCCAGCAGCTTAGTCGACAGGGCTTCTGGCTACACCTTC; CDR3aa: CASSLVDRASGYTF
v_gene: TRBV28; d_gene: NA; abundance: NA; len: 16; j_gene: TRBJ1-2; CDR3nt: TGTGCCAGCAGTTTTCGGGAGGGGCTCCTTAACTATGGCTACACCTTC; CDR3aa: CASSFREGLLNYGYTF
v_gene: TRBV30; d_gene: NA; abundance: NA; len: 13; j_gene: TRBJ1-5; CDR3nt: TGTGCCTGGAGAGAGGGAGGCGATCAGCCCCAGCATTTT; CDR3aa: CAWREGGDQPQHF